This T cell receptor (beta chain) was documented in a study of blood T cells in healthy people across ages (dated by TCRdb to between 2014 and 2017). Regarding the research as a whole: Template switching captured roughly one uniquely barcoded TCR beta cDNA molecule per two T cells in model experiments. Age-related changes in TCR beta repertoire diversity were measured in the study by deep sequencing normalized with unique cDNA molecular identifiers. The donors were split into four age groups: young (average about 16 years), middle-aged (over 35), aged (62) and long-lived (approximately 89). To avoid experimental bias, donors of different ages were spread randomly across the sequencing lanes. For two donors (one aged 18 to 30 and one aged 80 or older), the study analyzed two additional independent replicas of 1 million unique cDNA reads from the same blood draw.

Trimming takes 4 bases from V and 5 bases from J, and the germline ends sit 8 bases apart. The germline V gene (reference sequence) sets CDR1 to GTSNPN and CDR2 to SVGIG. The CDR3 sequence holds 12 residues, the cysteine and phenylalanine included. Of all the DNA, just the CDR3 is kept, 36 bases in frame from base 1. In regard to this clonotype: Which antigen it targets is not known. No base quality values were provided; no much bigger clone lies one nucleotide off.

Results the study describes overall, beyond this receptor: Donor CMV infection status was unknown, potentially confounding age-related changes in expanded clonotypes. Because profiling used bulk unsorted PBMCs, naive and antigen-experienced compartments could not be compared conclusively. Total diversity estimates from one million sequenced T cells were considered lower bounds and underestimates. Observed TCR beta diversity correlated strongly with the percentage of naive T cells measured by flow cytometry. Observed TCR beta diversity per million T cells fell roughly linearly with age, and a significant reduction was already apparent by age roughly 40. The long-lived group showed more naive CD4+ T cells, fewer expanded clones and increased TCR diversity than the aged group, suggesting age selection.

To prepare the library, 5' RACE was applied. The reads were generated on an Illumina HiSeq 2500. The second PCR ran for about 6 to 12 cycles and used a J-beta primer mix along with a sample-barcoded 5' primer. A unique molecular identifier was introduced onto each TCR beta cDNA molecule by a template-switch 5' adaptor carrying 12 random nucleotides. Each sample yielded at least 2.5 million CDR3-containing paired-end reads. All of the RNA was converted into first-strand cDNA using the Mint cDNA synthesis kit, with a TRBC-specific oligonucleotide serving as the primer. Following uracil-DNA glycosylase treatment, all cDNA underwent a first 18-cycle PCR with the universal primers M1SS and BC2_uni_R. The study's processing was this. For normalization, 1 million high-quality reads, each with a distinct molecular identifier, were randomly selected from each sample. Instead of being binned into consensus sequences, reads that shared molecular identifiers were thrown out. MiTCR, run with a Q25 quality threshold and the strictest error-elimination algorithm, handled CDR3 identification, clonotype clustering and error correction. A nonparametric unseen species model with Euler transformation was used to estimate lower-bound total TCR beta diversity. In TCRdb, the public reads were trimmed at Q25 with fastp and aligned with MiXCR, with productive beta chains retained. A single entry per CDR3 protein holds the most common genes and DNA from its merged rows. The V and J calls shown here were made by TCRdb, not taken from the authors' results. In this sample the table shows some 1.5 million distinct CDR3 sequences, roughly 28% of which occur a single time. Clones ranked in the top ten supply roughly 8.2% of the sample.

The donors were roughly 39 Caucasian individuals from Russia, aged roughly 6 to 90 years, who were systemically healthy. Each donor gave ten milliliters of peripheral blood, collected into EDTA-treated Vacutainer tubes. PBMCs were isolated by Ficoll-Paque density-gradient centrifugation, with at least 7 million obtained per sample. Trizol reagent was used to extract total RNA from the PBMCs, yielding at least 6 micrograms per sample. For every donor, an aliquot of PBMCs went through flow cytometry to measure the percentages of naive CD45RAhigh/CD27high T cells. Material: blood. This receptor chain uses TRBV30 and TRBJ1-4; too little of a D gene remains to name it. This clonotype was sampled from a woman younger than 45 in good health. The CDR3 region has the sequence CAWMEGNEKLFF. The nucleotide sequence reads as follows: TGTGCCTGGATGGAGGGAAATGAAAAACTGTTTTTT. The CDR3, completed at both ends by the reference TRBV30 and TRBJ1-4 genes, gives the full variable domain SQTIHQWPATLVQPVGSPLSLECTVEGTSNPNLYWYRQAAGRGLQLLFYSVGIGQISSEVPQNLSASRPQDRQFILSSKKLLLSDSGFYLCAWMEGNEKLFFGSGTQLSVL.